This passage covers 11 T cell receptor beta chains from one sample sequenced in a study of persistence of HIV-infected CD4 T cells (dated by TCRdb to 2019 to 2021). These receptors are not linked to any known antigen. The immunoSEQ hsTCRB assay version 4 in survey mode was used to sequence TCRbeta repertoires from genomic DNA. Entries here come from immuneACCESS through TCRdb and include only in-frame sequences with V and J called. Some clones fail to appear in such tables; in the studies checked, an unresolved V gene covers under half of the shortfall, and the cause of the remainder is unknown. This sample gives about 43,000 clones in total; more than 80% of them show up just once. 0.95% to 1.1% of the sample belongs to the ten largest clones. The meaning of the sample's treatment or condition label: suppressive antiretroviral therapy. Cells were stimulated with anti-CD3/anti-CD28 magnetic beads as a nonspecific positive control representing the CD4+ T cell repertoire. Responding CD4+ T cells were sorted on the basis of upregulation of both CD40 ligand and CD69.

Source: CD4+ T cells sorted from PBMCs after approximately 19-hour stimulation, taken from a patient who received antiretroviral therapy. The cell subset or site label corresponds to: CD40L+CD69+ CD4 T cells responding to anti-CD3/anti-CD28 beads, representing the overall repertoire. The receptors derive from an adult man with HIV who was CMV-seropositive.

The chain joins TRBV24-1 to TRBJ1-5; tentative D call: TRBD1 (5 bases). CDR1 is KGHDR and CDR2 is SFDVKD in the germline V gene. Between the trimmed V and J ends, which lost 2 bases and 4 bases, there was a span of 17 bases. The CDR3 consists of 17 residues. The CDR3 loop is CATSDSNPGAVNQPQHF. Here the CDR3 DNA reads TGTGCCACCAGTGATTCCAACCCCGGGGCCGTAAATCAGCCCCAGCATTTT.

The chain joins TRBV5-1 to TRBJ2-3; 12 nucleotides agree with TRBD2. Germline-derived CDR1 and CDR2 are SGHRS and YFSETQ. This CDR3 has 16 residues. J was trimmed by 4 bases and V by 4 bases; bases with no gene match: 7. DNA for the CDR3: TGCGCCAGCAGCACCAGACTAGCGGGGGCAGCAGATACGCAGTATTTT. Protein: CASSTRLAGAADTQYF.

V and J are TRBV24-1 and TRBJ2-7; 9 nucleotides match TRBD1. The V and J ends lost 4 bases and 5 bases, in that order; junction bases with no gene match: 11. This CDR3 comprises 16 residues. Germline V CDR1 and CDR2: KGHDR, SFDVKD. In DNA form, the CDR3 reads TGTGCCACCAGTGACAGGACAGGGGTAAATTTTCACGAGCAGTACTTC. Translated, it gives CATSDRTGVNFHEQYF.

This chain links TRBV25-1 with TRBJ2-7, with D tentatively TRBD1 (6 bases). CDR1 is MGHDK, CDR2 SYGVNS, per germline. Trimming cost V 4 bases and J 7 bases, with 17 bases left between them. The CDR3 totals 14 residues. The CDR3 is CASSGRRAGEEQYF. The DNA of the CDR3 is TGTGCCAGCAGTGGGCGGCGGGCAGGGGAAGAGCAGTACTTC.

The chain has TRBV7-2 and TRBJ2-7, with a possible D match to TRBD2 (5 bases). Germline V CDR1 and CDR2: SGHTA, FQGNSA. Trimming shortened V by 1 base and J by 0 bases, and 10 bases separated the two germline ends. CDR3 length: 15 residues. The CDR3 region is CASSLVAGSSYEQYF. CDR3 nucleotides: TGTGCCAGCAGCTTAGTGGCGGGTTCCTCCTACGAGCAGTACTTC.

The V gene is TRBV5-4, the J gene TRBJ1-1; D not resolved. CDR1 and CDR2 from the germline V gene are SGHNT and YYREEE (reference sequence). This CDR3 is built from 16 residues. The V gene lost 0 bases and the J gene lost 1 base, with 13 bases spanning the gap. CDR3 region: CASSLGSVRTNTEAFF. DNA of the CDR3: TGTGCCAGCAGCTTGGGGAGTGTACGGACGAACACTGAAGCTTTCTTT.

The rearrangement links TRBV19 to TRBJ2-1; the D gene could be TRBD1 or TRBD2 (6 bases each). The CDR3 is 12 residues long. The V end lost 6 bases, the J end lost 7 bases, and 10 bases lay between the germline ends. Germline V gene sequence: CDR1 LNHDA, CDR2 SQIVND (reference sequence). The CDR3 loop is CASSGGGNEQFF. The DNA of the CDR3 is TGTGCCAGTAGCGGGGGCGGGAATGAGCAGTTCTTC.

There are a few counts of this clone. This chain links TRBV5-1 with TRBJ2-3; the D gene could be TRBD1 or TRBD2 (6 bases each). V was clipped by 4 bases and J by 5 bases, with 17 bases between them. Germline assignment: CDR1 SGHRS and CDR2 YFSETQ. The CDR3 has 15 residues. The CDR3 spells CASSPYRGQEDTQYF. The CDR3, as DNA: TGCGCCAGCAGCCCCTACCGGGGGCAGGAAGATACGCAGTATTTT.

The chain uses TRBV5-1 and TRBJ1-2; D gene ambiguous. V dropped 0 bases and J dropped 6 bases, with 9 bases sitting between them. The germline V gene has CDR1 SGHRS and CDR2 YFSETQ. The CDR3 length is 13 residues. CDR3 bases: TGCGCCAGCAGCTTGGCGGCAGTTGATGGCTACACCTTC. Protein: CASSLAAVDGYTF.

The genes are TRBV18 and TRBJ1-2, with D hard to call. CDR3 length equals 14 residues. CDR1 and CDR2 from the germline V gene are KGHSH and LQKENI. Trimming removed 5 bases at V and 2 bases at J, with 12 bases between. CDR3: CASSLADQNYGYTF. CDR3 nucleotides: TGTGCCAGCTCATTGGCAGACCAAAACTATGGCTACACCTTC.

The genes are TRBV5-6 and TRBJ1-1, with a weak D call TRBD1 (6 bases). CDR1 is SGHDT, CDR2 YYEEEE, per germline. Trimming left V 2 bases short and J 4 bases short, with 15 bases between. The CDR3 has 15 residues. The CDR3 coding sequence is TGTGCCAGCAGCTTTAGGGGGTCAGGGGTCACTGAAGCTTTCTTT. Translating gives CASSFRGSGVTEAFF.